A selection of T cell receptor beta chains follows, all from one sample in a study of esophageal squamous cell carcinoma under preoperative chemotherapy. TCRdb ran MiXCR on the PCR reads and lists one entry per CDR3 protein. The profile shows over 10,000 distinct CDR3 sequences, 54% of them singletons. The specimen was collected from a patient given preoperative chemotherapy. The receptors were gathered from a human donor with esophageal squamous cell carcinoma. The donor label of this sample is uncertain. Both conserved end residues are part of each CDR3. D genes are given only for firm matches.

j_call: TRBJ2-3
v_call: TRBV19
d_call: .
cdr3_aa: CASIRGPIAGKQYF

j_call: TRBJ2-2
v_call: TRBV7-2
d_call: .
cdr3_aa: CASSVGTGELFF

j_call: .
v_call: TRBV6-5
d_call: .
cdr3_aa: CASGHQAVSTDTQYF

j_call: TRBJ2-3
v_call: TRBV6-5
d_call: .
cdr3_aa: CASSYSVASSWSRGNTDTQYF

j_call: TRBJ1-1
v_call: TRBV7-8
d_call: .
cdr3_aa: CASSLAEWGVTEAFF

j_call: TRBJ2-3
v_call: TRBV6-1
d_call: .
cdr3_aa: CAGGEGGSDPDTQYF

j_call: TRBJ1-2
v_call: TRBV6-1
d_call: .
cdr3_aa: CASTERGASYGYTF

j_call: TRBJ2-5
v_call: TRBV12-3/TRBV12-4
d_call: TRBD2
cdr3_aa: CASSSSGGETQYF

j_call: TRBJ2-3
v_call: TRBV10-3
d_call: .
cdr3_aa: CATEGGAEVTQYF

j_call: TRBJ2-2
v_call: TRBV6-1
d_call: .
cdr3_aa: CASITRGPVSTDTLFF

j_call: .
v_call: TRBV6-1
d_call: TRBD2
cdr3_aa: CASSESGGRYKDTQYF

j_call: TRBJ2-3
v_call: TRBV10-3
d_call: TRBD2
cdr3_aa: CAIREGGAGAPETQYF

j_call: TRBJ2-1
v_call: TRBV12-3/TRBV12-4
d_call: .
cdr3_aa: CASSFRVSRSSYNEQFF

j_call: TRBJ2-1
v_call: TRBV5-1
d_call: TRBD2
cdr3_aa: CASSLLSSGRVSNEQFF

j_call: TRBJ1-5
v_call: TRBV7-8
d_call: .
cdr3_aa: CASSPAGWGAYQPQHF

j_call: TRBJ2-1
v_call: TRBV6-1
d_call: TRBD2
cdr3_aa: CASRPSGRGSNKQFF

j_call: TRBJ2-3
v_call: TRBV10-2
d_call: .
cdr3_aa: CAGSGAEEEETQYF

j_call: TRBJ1-1
v_call: TRBV6-1
d_call: .
cdr3_aa: CASSGFRLGSAFF

j_call: TRBJ2-5
v_call: TRBV11-2
d_call: .
cdr3_aa: CASSLDGGLLVAETQYF

j_call: .
v_call: TRBV7-2
d_call: .
cdr3_aa: CASSSTGWERAEQYF

j_call: TRBJ1-1
v_call: TRBV6-5
d_call: .
cdr3_aa: CASSYVHMNTEAFF

j_call: TRBJ2-7
v_call: TRBV12-5
d_call: .
cdr3_aa: CASGQGGAAEQYF

j_call: TRBJ2-3
v_call: TRBV6-5
d_call: .
cdr3_aa: CARSYTRDTQYF

j_call: TRBJ2-3
v_call: TRBV6-1
d_call: .
cdr3_aa: CAGSGASEEETQYF

j_call: TRBJ1-6
v_call: TRBV6-1
d_call: TRBD1
cdr3_aa: CASTTVGQRYNSPLHF

j_call: .
v_call: TRBV27
d_call: TRBD2
cdr3_aa: CASSGLAGAAEQYF

j_call: TRBJ2-3
v_call: TRBV6-1
d_call: .
cdr3_aa: CASGGFGGSYKDTQYF

j_call: TRBJ2-1
v_call: TRBV6-1
d_call: TRBD2
cdr3_aa: CASSELAGEGAKNIQFF

j_call: TRBJ2-1
v_call: TRBV5-6
d_call: TRBD2
cdr3_aa: CASTSGSVYNEQFF

j_call: TRBJ2-4
v_call: TRBV6-4
d_call: .
cdr3_aa: CASRDSGLCYTDTQYF

j_call: TRBJ2-4
v_call: TRBV6-1
d_call: .
cdr3_aa: CASSELANGPAKFF

j_call: .
v_call: TRBV6-1
d_call: TRBD2
cdr3_aa: CASRLLAGAYDAQFF

j_call: TRBJ2-1
v_call: TRBV6-1
d_call: .
cdr3_aa: CASHGGRGPETQYF

j_call: TRBJ2-1
v_call: TRBV7-6
d_call: TRBD2
cdr3_aa: CASSNEATSGYEQFF

j_call: TRBJ2-1
v_call: TRBV6-5
d_call: TRBD2
cdr3_aa: CASSYSRSSGRGRNEQFF

j_call: TRBJ2-1
v_call: TRBV6-1
d_call: .
cdr3_aa: CASSEGRWNEQFF

j_call: .
v_call: TRBV6-1
d_call: TRBD2
cdr3_aa: CASYKTPGTSGAGEQYF

j_call: TRBJ2-1
v_call: TRBV6-1
d_call: .
cdr3_aa: CASKRGRSSYNEQFF

j_call: TRBJ2-1
v_call: TRBV6-1
d_call: .
cdr3_aa: CASTVDGHNEQFF

j_call: .
v_call: TRBV7-2
d_call: .
cdr3_aa: CASRWEETQYF

j_call: TRBJ2-3
v_call: TRBV7-2
d_call: .
cdr3_aa: CASSSGSGATDMQYF

j_call: TRBJ2-4
v_call: TRBV6-1
d_call: .
cdr3_aa: CAGSEAEDIQYF

j_call: TRBJ1-1
v_call: TRBV12-3/TRBV12-4
d_call: .
cdr3_aa: CASSRSAGTEAFF

j_call: TRBJ2-3
v_call: TRBV12-3/TRBV12-4
d_call: TRBD1
cdr3_aa: CASSLGQRTDTQYF

j_call: .
v_call: TRBV7-2
d_call: .
cdr3_aa: CASSPQGSHPDTQYF

j_call: TRBJ2-4
v_call: TRBV10-2
d_call: .
cdr3_aa: CGTWGRWAKNTQYF

j_call: TRBJ2-3
v_call: TRBV6-1
d_call: .
cdr3_aa: CASSHGPANTGKLYF

j_call: TRBJ2-6
v_call: TRBV6-5
d_call: .
cdr3_aa: CASSYSSRGSGANVLTF

j_call: .
v_call: TRBV12-3/TRBV12-4
d_call: TRBD2
cdr3_aa: CASSLVAGGNNEQFF

j_call: TRBJ2-1
v_call: TRBV11-2
d_call: .
cdr3_aa: CASTTGGLSTNEQFF

j_call: TRBJ2-5
v_call: TRBV27
d_call: .
cdr3_aa: CASSYVYQETQYF